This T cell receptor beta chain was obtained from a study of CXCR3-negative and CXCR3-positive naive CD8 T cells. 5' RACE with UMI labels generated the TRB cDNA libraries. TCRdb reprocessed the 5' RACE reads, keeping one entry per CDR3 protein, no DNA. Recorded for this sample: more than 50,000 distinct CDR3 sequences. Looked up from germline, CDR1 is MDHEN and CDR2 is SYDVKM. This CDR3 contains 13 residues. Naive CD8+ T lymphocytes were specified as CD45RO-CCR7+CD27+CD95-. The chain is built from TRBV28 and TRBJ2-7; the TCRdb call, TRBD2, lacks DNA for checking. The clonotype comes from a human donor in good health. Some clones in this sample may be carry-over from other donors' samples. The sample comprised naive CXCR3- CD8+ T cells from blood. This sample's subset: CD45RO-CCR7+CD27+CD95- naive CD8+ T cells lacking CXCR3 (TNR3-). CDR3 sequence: CARSLRQGGEQYF.